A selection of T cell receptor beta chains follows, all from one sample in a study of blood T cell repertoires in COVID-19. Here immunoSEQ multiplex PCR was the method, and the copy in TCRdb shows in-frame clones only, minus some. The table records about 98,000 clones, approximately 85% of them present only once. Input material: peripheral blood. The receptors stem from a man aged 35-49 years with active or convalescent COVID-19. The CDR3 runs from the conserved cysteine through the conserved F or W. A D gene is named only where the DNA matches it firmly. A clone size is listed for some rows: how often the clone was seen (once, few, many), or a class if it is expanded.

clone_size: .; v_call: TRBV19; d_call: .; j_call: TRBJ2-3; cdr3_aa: CASSETPSGGTDTQYF; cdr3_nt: TGTGCCAGTAGTGAGACCCCCAGCGGAGGCACAGATACGCAGTATTTT
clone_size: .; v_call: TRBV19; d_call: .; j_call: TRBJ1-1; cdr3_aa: CASQGREGTEAFF; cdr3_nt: TGTGCCAGTCAAGGCAGGGAAGGCACTGAAGCTTTCTTT
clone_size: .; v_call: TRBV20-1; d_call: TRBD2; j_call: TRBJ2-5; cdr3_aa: CSAGRETQYF; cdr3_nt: TGCAGTGCCGGGAGGGAGACCCAGTACTTC
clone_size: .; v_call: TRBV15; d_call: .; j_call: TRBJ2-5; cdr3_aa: CATSRDKRWTQYF; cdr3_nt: TGTGCCACCAGCAGAGATAAGCGGTGGACCCAGTACTTC
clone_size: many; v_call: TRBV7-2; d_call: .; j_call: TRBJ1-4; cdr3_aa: CASSLDGTLLGLFF; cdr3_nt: TGTGCCAGCAGCTTAGACGGGACTCTACTTGGACTGTTTTTT
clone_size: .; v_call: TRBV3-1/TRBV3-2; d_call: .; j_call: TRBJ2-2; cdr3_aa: CASSQDSYTGELFF; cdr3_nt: TGTGCCAGCAGCCAGGACTCTTACACCGGGGAGCTGTTTTTT
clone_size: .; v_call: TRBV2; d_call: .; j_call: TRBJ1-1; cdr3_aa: CASSGNSPEAFF; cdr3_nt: TGTGCCAGCAGTGGAAACAGCCCTGAAGCTTTCTTT
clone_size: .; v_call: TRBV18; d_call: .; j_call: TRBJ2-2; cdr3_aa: CASSPRDTGELFF; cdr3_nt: TGTGCCAGCTCACCACGTGACACCGGAGAGCTGTTTTTT
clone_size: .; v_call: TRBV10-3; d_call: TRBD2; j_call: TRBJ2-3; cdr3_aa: CAIKSGTTTDTQYF; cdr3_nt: TGTGCCATCAAATCCGGGACTACCACAGATACGCAGTATTTT
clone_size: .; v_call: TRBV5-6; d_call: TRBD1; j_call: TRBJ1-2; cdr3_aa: CASSLGIQGIYGYTF; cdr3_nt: TGTGCCAGCAGCTTGGGTATACAGGGGATATATGGCTACACCTTC
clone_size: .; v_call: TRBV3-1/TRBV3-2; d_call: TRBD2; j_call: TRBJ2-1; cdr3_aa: CASSHSAGGINEQFF; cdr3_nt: TGTGCCAGCAGCCACTCGGCGGGGGGGATCAATGAGCAGTTCTTC
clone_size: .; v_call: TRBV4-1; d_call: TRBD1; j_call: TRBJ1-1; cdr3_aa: CASSRDSRVNTEAFF; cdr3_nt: TGCGCCAGCAGCCGGGACAGTAGGGTGAACACTGAAGCTTTCTTT
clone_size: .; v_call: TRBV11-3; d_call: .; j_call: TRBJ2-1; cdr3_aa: CASSLDGGLDNEQFF; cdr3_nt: TGTGCCAGCAGCTTAGATGGAGGGCTAGACAATGAGCAGTTCTTC
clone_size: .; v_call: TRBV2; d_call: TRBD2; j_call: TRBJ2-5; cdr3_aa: CASSTTSGRFLETQYF; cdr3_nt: TGTGCCAGCAGCACAACTAGCGGGCGTTTCCTGGAGACCCAGTACTTC
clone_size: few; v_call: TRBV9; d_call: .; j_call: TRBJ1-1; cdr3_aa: CASSGVRDTEAFF; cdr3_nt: TGTGCCAGCAGCGGTGTGCGGGACACTGAAGCTTTCTTT
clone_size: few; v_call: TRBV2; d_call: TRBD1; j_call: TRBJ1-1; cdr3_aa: CASSELQGHTEAFF; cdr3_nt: TGTGCCAGCAGTGAATTACAGGGGCACACTGAAGCTTTCTTT
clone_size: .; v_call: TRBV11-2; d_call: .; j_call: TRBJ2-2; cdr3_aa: CASSLAELTGELFF; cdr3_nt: TGTGCCAGCAGCTTAGCCGAGCTCACCGGGGAGCTGTTTTTT
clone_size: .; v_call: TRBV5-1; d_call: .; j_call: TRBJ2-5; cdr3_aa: CASSFGETGETQYF; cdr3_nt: TGCGCCAGCAGCTTTGGAGAGACGGGTGAGACCCAGTACTTC
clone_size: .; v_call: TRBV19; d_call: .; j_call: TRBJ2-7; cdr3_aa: CASSPPPWTDAYEQYF; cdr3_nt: TGTGCCAGTAGTCCTCCCCCTTGGACAGACGCCTACGAGCAGTACTTC
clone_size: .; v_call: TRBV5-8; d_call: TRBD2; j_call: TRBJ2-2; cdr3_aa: CASSSRTSFFAGELFF; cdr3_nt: TGTGCCAGCAGCTCGAGGACTAGCTTCTTTGCCGGGGAGCTGTTTTTT
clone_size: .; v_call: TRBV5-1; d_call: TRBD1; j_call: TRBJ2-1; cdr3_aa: CASRTKIPGQGYNEQFF; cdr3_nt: TGCGCCAGCAGAACAAAAATTCCGGGACAGGGCTACAATGAGCAGTTCTTC
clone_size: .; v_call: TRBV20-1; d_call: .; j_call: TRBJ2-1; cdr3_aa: CSASVRRENEQFF; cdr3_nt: TGCAGTGCTAGTGTGAGGAGGGAAAATGAGCAGTTCTTC
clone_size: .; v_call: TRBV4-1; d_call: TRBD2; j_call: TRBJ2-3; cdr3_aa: CASSQETSGGPTDTQYF; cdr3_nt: TGCGCCAGCAGCCAAGAGACTAGCGGGGGGCCCACAGATACGCAGTATTTT
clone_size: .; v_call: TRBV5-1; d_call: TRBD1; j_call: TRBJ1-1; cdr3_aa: CASSPRDRGYTEAFF; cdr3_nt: TGCGCCAGCAGCCCCCGGGACAGAGGTTACACTGAAGCTTTCTTT
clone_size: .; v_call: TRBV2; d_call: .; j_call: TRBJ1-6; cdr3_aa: CASSVQGYSYNSPLHF; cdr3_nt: TGTGCCAGCAGTGTTCAGGGTTACTCCTATAATTCACCCCTCCACTTT
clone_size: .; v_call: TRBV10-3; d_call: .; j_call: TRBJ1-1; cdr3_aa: CAISGRGGDTEAFF; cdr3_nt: TGTGCCATCAGTGGTCGGGGAGGGGACACTGAAGCTTTCTTT
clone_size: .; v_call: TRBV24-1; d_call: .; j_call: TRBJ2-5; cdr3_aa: CATGDGRETQYF; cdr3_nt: TGTGCCACCGGGGACGGGAGAGAGACCCAGTACTTC
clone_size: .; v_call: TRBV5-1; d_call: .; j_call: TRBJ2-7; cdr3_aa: CASSLLAQGYEQYF; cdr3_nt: TGCGCCAGCAGCTTGTTGGCACAGGGCTACGAGCAGTACTTC
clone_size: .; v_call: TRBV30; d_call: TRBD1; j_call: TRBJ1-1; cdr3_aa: CAWRGKQGAHTEAFF; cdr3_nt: TGTGCCTGGAGGGGGAAGCAGGGGGCGCATACTGAAGCTTTCTTT
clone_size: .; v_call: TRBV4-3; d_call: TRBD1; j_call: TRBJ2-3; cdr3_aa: CASSQDGGTGRTDTQYF; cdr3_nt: TGCGCCAGCAGCCAAGATGGAGGGACAGGCCGCACAGATACGCAGTATTTT
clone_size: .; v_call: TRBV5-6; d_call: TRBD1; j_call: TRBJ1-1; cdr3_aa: CASSRRTGDGRVTEAFF; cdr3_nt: TGTGCCAGCAGCCGGCGGACAGGGGATGGTCGTGTCACTGAAGCTTTCTTT
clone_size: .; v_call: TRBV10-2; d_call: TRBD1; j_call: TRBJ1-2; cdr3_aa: CASSESGQGVNYYGYTF; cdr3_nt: TGCGCCAGCAGTGAGTCGGGTCAGGGGGTAAATTACTATGGCTACACCTTC
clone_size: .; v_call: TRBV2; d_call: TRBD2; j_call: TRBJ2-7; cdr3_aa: CASRNSGVSYEQYF; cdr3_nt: TGTGCCAGCAGAAACAGCGGGGTCTCCTACGAGCAGTACTTC
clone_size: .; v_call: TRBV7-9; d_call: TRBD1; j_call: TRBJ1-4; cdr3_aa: CASSHLGETGGVGEKLFF; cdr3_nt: TGTGCCAGCAGCCATCTTGGGGAGACAGGGGGCGTCGGTGAAAAACTGTTTTTT
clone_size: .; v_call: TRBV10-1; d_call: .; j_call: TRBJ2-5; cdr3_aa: CASSENRGVQETQYF; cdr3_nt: TGCGCCAGCAGTGAGAATAGGGGTGTTCAAGAGACCCAGTACTTC
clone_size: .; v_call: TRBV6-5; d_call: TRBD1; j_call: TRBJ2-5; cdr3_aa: CASSRTGGAETQYF; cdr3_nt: TGTGCCAGCAGTAGGACAGGGGGAGCAGAGACCCAGTACTTC